This T cell receptor (beta chain) comes out of a study of radiation and T cells in renal cell carcinoma. The study's findings and limits: Pretreatment tumor biopsies were lacking, so baseline clonotypes are unknown. In blood, top tumor clones expanded by 2 weeks, shrinking by 4.

A word on this clone: Its antigen remains unidentified.

Time point indicated: baseline pretreatment blood. Specified treatment: 15 Gy SBRT to primary tumor, nephrectomy 4 weeks later. After SBRT, blood was collected at 2 and 4 weeks, plus baseline. This renal cell carcinoma was of the clear cell type. V shed 2 bases and J shed 7 bases, with 11 bases lying between them. Germline CDR1 reads MNHNY; CDR2 reads SVGAGI (reference sequence). The CDR3 totals 13 residues. Only in-frame clones appear in the TCRdb table, and some are missing; sequencing was by immunoSEQ multiplex PCR. Altogether about 59,000 clones are present, over 70% being singletons, with the ten largest covering roughly 7.2%.

V and J are TRBV6-6 and TRBJ1-1; D possibly corresponds to TRBD1 (6 bases). The source was blood, collected from a patient whose treatment included radiotherapy and nephrectomy. The sequence was obtained from a man in his sixties with renal cell carcinoma. CDR3 DNA: TGTGCCAGCAGTTACGTAGACAGGTATGAAGCTTTCTTT. Translation: CASSYVDRYEAFF.